This T cell receptor (beta chain) was captured by sequencing in a study of cytomegalovirus exposure and HLA in healthy donors. General study results and limits: When analyzed later, a missense DCLRE1C variant was found to be linked to TCR beta V- and J-gene trimming.

The CDR3 runs to 14 residues. Per germline, CDR1 LGHNA and CDR2 YSLEER. Of note for this clone: The antigen remains undetermined. A junction end diverges from the germline sequence, so it may reflect a read error.

Vbeta (60) and Jbeta (13) primers were used in the PCR. The assay was immunoSEQ multiplex PCR, and TCRdb's table has in-frame clones only and misses some. This repertoire shows approximately 190,000 clones, roughly 80% found once; its top ten account for approximately 6%. This chain connects TRBV4-3 to TRBJ1-2; the D gene is possibly TRBD1 (5 bases). Sequencing was done on a sample of PBMCs. This TCR was recovered from a man in his forties or fifties in good health and CMV-seropositive. CDR3 bases: TGCGCCAGCAGCAAAGACGGGGGTAACTATGGCTACACCTTC. Amino acids: CASSKDGGNYGYTF.